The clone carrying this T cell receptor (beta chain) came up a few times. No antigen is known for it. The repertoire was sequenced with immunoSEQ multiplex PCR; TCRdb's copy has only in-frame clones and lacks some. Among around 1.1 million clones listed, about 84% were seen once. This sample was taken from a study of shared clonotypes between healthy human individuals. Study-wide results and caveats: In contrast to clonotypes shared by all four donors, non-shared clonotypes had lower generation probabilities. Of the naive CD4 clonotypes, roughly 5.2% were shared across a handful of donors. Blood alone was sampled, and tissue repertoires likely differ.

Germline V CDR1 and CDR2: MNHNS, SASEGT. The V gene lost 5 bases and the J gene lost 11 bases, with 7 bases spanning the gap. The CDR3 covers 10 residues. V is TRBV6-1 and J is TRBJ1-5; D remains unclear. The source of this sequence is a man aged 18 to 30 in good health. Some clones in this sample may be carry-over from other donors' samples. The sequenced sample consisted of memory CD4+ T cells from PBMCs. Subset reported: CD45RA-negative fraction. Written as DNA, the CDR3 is TGTGCCAGCAGTCAAACCTCCCAGCATTTT. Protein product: CASSQTSQHF.